The 2 T cell receptor beta chains reported below all come from one sample, sequenced in a study of T cells after yellow fever vaccination. Each CDR3 protein gets one entry after TCRdb re-called the 5' RACE reads with MiXCR. Of about 300,000 distinct CDR3 sequences listed, around 6.8% are singletons. The specimen comprised PBMCs, sampled 45 days after the first yellow fever vaccination. All receptors come from a man aged 18 to 29 who received the YFV17D yellow fever vaccine.

On this clonotype: Its ends do not fully match the called genes, so a read error is possible. The chain has TRBV7-1 and TRBJ2-2; D may be TRBD2 (5 bases). TRBV7-1 is assigned to the ORF class and has an uncertain function. The CDR3 runs 18 residues. DNA of the CDR3: TGTGCCATCAGCTCCGGTCTCTACCGTATGGGGAGCACCGGGGAGCTGTTTTTT. It translates to CAISSGLYRMGSTGELFF.

The J gene is TRBJ1-2, the V gene TRBV7-2; no definite D call. Trimming removed 1 base at V and 3 bases at J, with 6 bases between. Germline values: CDR1 SGHTA, CDR2 FQGNSA. The CDR3 runs 13 residues. CDR3 bases: TGTGCCAGCAGCTTAGTTACGGACTATGGCTACACCTTC. Translation gives CASSLVTDYGYTF.